The 24 T cell receptor beta chains below all came from one sample that was sequenced in a study of response to subunit inactivated influenza vaccine. TCRdb independently ran MiXCR on the RT-PCR reads; one entry per CDR3 protein. In the table there are 550,000 to 800,000 distinct CDR3 sequences, 15% to 18% of which are singletons. The material sequenced was PBMCs from blood, taken 11 to 12 days after vaccination. The receptors here all came from a man in his forties or fifties who received an inactivated influenza vaccine.

In its sample, this clonotype was seen a few times. This chain uses TRBV20-1 with TRBJ2-1; no clear D gene. Trimming took off 2 bases at V and 0 bases at J, with 11 bases between the two ends. CDR1 and CDR2 from the germline V gene are DFQATT and SNEGSKA (reference sequence). CDR3 size: 15 residues. The CDR3 DNA follows: TGCAGTGCTAGACATACCGAGAGCTCCTACAATGAGCAGTTCTTC. As protein: CSARHTESSYNEQFF.

The rearrangement uses TRBV18 and TRBJ2-2; 7 nucleotides line up with TRBD1. Germline V gene lookup returns CDR1 KGHSH and CDR2 LQKENI. The CDR3 has 17 amino acids. V shed 1 base and J 3 bases; nucleotides not matched to a gene: 8. CDR3 coding DNA: TGTGCCAGCTCACCACAGTATAGGACAGGATACACCGGGGAGCTGTTTTTT. Residues: CASSPQYRTGYTGELFF.

This clonotype was observed a few times. The chain joins TRBV7-2 to TRBJ2-1; D is perhaps TRBD1 or TRBD2 (5 bases each). The CDR3 length is 15 residues. The V end was cut by 3 bases, the J end by 5 bases, with 14 bases between. From germline, CDR1 is SGHTA and CDR2 FQGNSA. The CDR3 DNA is TGTGCCAGCAGCTTGGGACGTGGGGGTAACAATGAGCAGTTCTTC. It is translated as CASSLGRGGNNEQFF.

This clonotype has more than one count but fewer than ten. The chain is built from TRBV29-1 and TRBJ2-5; no clear D gene. This CDR3 has 12 amino acids. Germline V lookup: CDR1 SQVTM, CDR2 ANQGSEA. V lost 4 bases and J 5 bases, leaving 11 bases between the germline ends. In DNA, the CDR3 is TGCAGCGTTGGCCCCCTGGGCGAGACCCAGTACTTC. It specifies CSVGPLGETQYF.

This clonotype has more than one count but fewer than ten. The chain recombines TRBV29-1 with TRBJ1-4; 7 bases are shared with TRBD1. The trim removed 7 bases at V and 4 bases at J, leaving 6 bases unmatched. The CDR3 contains 13 residues. In germline, CDR1 is SQVTM, CDR2 ANQGSEA. CDR3 sequence reads: CSARQGGNEKLFF. CDR3 bases: TGCAGCGCCAGACAGGGAGGTAATGAAAAACTGTTTTTT.

Only a few counts were recorded for this clonotype. The chain carries TRBV12-3 or TRBV12-4 and TRBJ2-5; 8 nucleotides line up with TRBD2. The length of the CDR3 is 16 residues. J lost 0 bases, V lost 6 bases, and 9 bases had no gene match. The CDR3 loop is CASRRTSGAYQETQYF. The CDR3 bases are TGTGCCAGCAGACGAACTAGCGGAGCCTACCAAGAGACCCAGTACTTC.

This clonotype was observed at least ten times. The chain uses TRBV4-3 and TRBJ2-1, with no clear D. The CDR3 is 16 amino acids. The germline CDR1 and CDR2 sequences are LGHNA and YSLEER. The V gene lost 1 base and the J gene lost 0 bases, with 10 bases spanning the gap. CDR3 sequence reads: CASSQVGSYSYNEQFF. The CDR3, as DNA: TGCGCCAGCAGCCAAGTTGGATCGTACTCCTACAATGAGCAGTTCTTC.

The chain is built from TRBV27 and TRBJ2-1, with D possibly TRBD1 on 5 matching bases. V gave up 5 bases and J gave up 0 bases, with 11 bases separating them. Germline CDR1 reads MNHEY; CDR2 reads SMNVEV (reference sequence). The CDR3 length is 15 residues. The CDR3 bases are TGTGCCAGCAGTCAAGGGGCATTCTCCTACAATGAGCAGTTCTTC. Encoded protein: CASSQGAFSYNEQFF.

This clonotype was observed many times. The chain combines TRBV20-1 with TRBJ2-6; 7 bases agree with TRBD1. CDR1 is DFQATT, CDR2 SNEGSKA, per germline (reference sequence). CDR3 size: 14 residues. After removal of 6 bases from V and 2 bases from J, the junction contained 4 bases not matched to a gene. The CDR3 coding sequence is TGCAGTGCCGATGACAGGGCTGGGGCCAACGTCCTGACTTTC. It encodes CSADDRAGANVLTF.

This clonotype was seen a handful of times. The chain uses TRBV11-1 and TRBJ2-1; a weak D match, TRBD2 (6 bases). CDR3 length: 18 amino acids. Per germline, CDR1 SGHAT and CDR2 FQDESV (reference sequence). The ends were cut back, 3 bases at V and 8 bases at J, with 26 bases in the middle. DNA of the CDR3: TGTGCCAGCAGCTTTAGTGTGGGGGGACGGAGCCGGGTCGATGAGCAGTTCTTC. Translated: CASSFSVGGRSRVDEQFF.

The chain is built from TRBV4-1 and TRBJ2-2; 11 bases map to TRBD1. The CDR3 totals 15 residues. V gave up 5 bases and J gave up 3 bases; unmatched junction bases: 2. Germline V gene data show CDR1 as MGHRA and CDR2 as YSYEKL. DNA of the CDR3: TGCGCCAGCAGCTGGGGACAGGGGGACACCGGGGAGCTGTTTTTT. Translated, it gives CASSWGQGDTGELFF.

This clonotype was counted between two and nine times. The V call is TRBV20-1, the J call TRBJ2-7; D might be TRBD2 (6 bases). CDR3 length: 12 residues. The germline V gene encodes CDR1 DFQATT and CDR2 SNEGSKA (reference sequence). The CDR3 bases are TGCGGCGGTCGGGGGAAAACCTACGAGCAGTACTTC. Its translation: CGGRGKTYEQYF.

The chain couples TRBV5-1 to TRBJ2-7; 12 bases fit TRBD2. J was trimmed by 6 bases and V by 2 bases; bases with no gene match: 21. CDR3 size: 20 residues. Germline V gene data show CDR1 as SGHRS and CDR2 as YFSETQ. The CDR3 bases are TGCGCCAGCAGCTTTACCCGGGGGCGGACTAGCGGGAACCCATTGCTCGAGCAGTACTTC. It codes for CASSFTRGRTSGNPLLEQYF. The complete variable domain, with remaining parts taken from reference TRBV5-1 and TRBJ2-7, reads KAGVTQTPRYLIKTRGQQVTLSCSPISGHRSVSWYQQTPGQGLQFLFEYFSETQRNKGNFPGRFSGRQFSNSRSEMNVSTLELGDSALYLCASSFTRGRTSGNPLLEQYFGPGTRLTVT.

This clonotype came up a few times. V gene TRBV25-1 combines with J gene TRBJ2-5, with D unresolved. CDR1 and CDR2 from the germline V gene are MGHDK and SYGVNS. The CDR3 runs 14 residues. Trimming took off 3 bases at V and 5 bases at J, with 13 bases between the two ends. CDR3: CASSDWTAKETQYF. The CDR3, as DNA: TGTGCCAGCAGTGACTGGACCGCTAAGGAGACCCAGTACTTC.

This clonotype was picked up a small number of times. The chain links TRBV29-1 to TRBJ2-1; 11 positions match TRBD2. Germline CDR1 is SQVTM and CDR2 is ANQGSEA. The CDR3 consists of 15 residues. V was clipped by 2 bases and J by 2 bases; unmatched bases: 2. CDR3 nucleotide sequence: TGCAGCGTTGAAATACTAGCGGGAGCCTACAATGAGCAGTTCTTC. Its translation: CSVEILAGAYNEQFF.

This chain uses TRBV12-3 or TRBV12-4 with TRBJ1-2; 9 nucleotides match TRBD1. CDR3 length equals 14 residues. Trimming at V came to 6 bases and at J to 9 bases, leaving 11 bases not matched to a gene. CDR3 region: CASSRDRVSGSYTF. Here the CDR3 DNA reads TGTGCCAGCAGCCGGGACAGGGTCAGTGGGAGCTACACCTTC.

This clonotype was recorded a few times. The chain joins TRBV25-1 to TRBJ2-2, with a tentative D call TRBD2 (5 bases). Between the trimmed V and J ends, which lost 7 bases and 4 bases, there was a span of 7 bases. Per the germline V gene, CDR1 is MGHDK and CDR2 is SYGVNS. The CDR3 extends over 12 amino acids. The DNA of the CDR3 is TGTGCCAGCACCGCGGGCACCGGGGAGCTGTTTTTT. It yields the protein CASTAGTGELFF.

The sample holds a few counts of this clonotype. The chain employs TRBV12-3 or TRBV12-4 and TRBJ2-6; TRBD1 matches at 9 bases. The CDR3 sequence is 18 residues long. Losses at the gene ends were 1 base for V and 0 bases for J; bases not matched to a gene: 4. The CDR3: CASSLVQGASSGANVLTF. The CDR3 bases are TGTGCCAGCAGTTTAGTACAGGGGGCCTCCTCTGGGGCCAACGTCCTGACTTTC.

Many counts were recorded for this clonotype. The CDR3 sequence: CASSQDIDSSSTDTQYF. The CDR3 nucleotides read TGCGCCAGCAGCCAAGATATAGACAGCTCTAGCACAGATACGCAGTATTTT. This chain connects TRBV4-3 to TRBJ2-3; perhaps TRBD1 as D (5 bases). The V gene's germline CDR1 is LGHNA and CDR2 YSLEER. CDR3 size: 17 residues. Trimming removed 0 bases from V and 0 bases from J, with 13 bases in between.

This clonotype was seen many times. The gene calls are TRBV10-3 and TRBJ2-1; no reliable D call. Germline V CDR1 and CDR2: ENHRY, SYGVKD. The CDR3 length is 13 residues. V was clipped by 0 bases and J by 7 bases, with 7 bases between them. The CDR3 nucleotides read TGTGCCATCAGTGAGTCCTCGAGGAATGAGCAGTTCTTC. Protein sequence: CAISESSRNEQFF.

The chain links TRBV5-1 to TRBJ2-5; 7 bases align to TRBD1. The CDR3 has 14 residues. Germline values: CDR1 SGHRS, CDR2 YFSETQ. J gave up 2 bases and V 3 bases, and 4 bases lay outside the gene matches. The CDR3 here is CASSWDRLQETQYF. CDR3 bases: TGCGCCAGCAGCTGGGACAGACTACAAGAGACCCAGTACTTC.

This chain connects TRBV20-1 to TRBJ2-7; no clear D. CDR1 is DFQATT and CDR2 is SNEGSKA in the germline V gene (reference sequence). The CDR3 is made up of 14 amino acids. Trimming stripped 6 bases from V and 0 bases from J, with 15 bases between. CDR3 DNA: TGCAGTGCCCCAGACGCGTACAGCTCCTACGAGCAGTACTTC. Translated: CSAPDAYSSYEQYF.

The gene calls are TRBV7-3 and TRBJ2-2; no clear D. The V and J ends lost 5 bases and 7 bases respectively, with 20 bases between them. There are 16 residues in the CDR3. CDR1 and CDR2 from the germline V gene are SGHTA and FQGTGA. The CDR3 DNA sequence: TGTGCCAGCAGCCCAGGCGCTAGTTCCTGGCTCGGGGAGCTGTTTTTT. It yields the protein CASSPGASSWLGELFF. Full variable domain (outside the CDR3, taken from reference TRBV7-3 and TRBJ2-2): GAGVSQTPSNKVTEKGKYVELRCDPISGHTALYWYRQSLGQGPEFLIYFQGTGAADDSGLPNDRFFAVRPEGSVSTLKIQRTERGDSAVYLCASSPGASSWLGELFFGEGSRLTVL.

This clonotype was observed a handful of times. CDR3: CASSDGPSSGNTIYF. CDR3 nucleotide sequence: TGTGCCAGCAGTGATGGGCCCAGCTCTGGAAACACCATATATTTT. The rearrangement uses TRBV6-1 and TRBJ1-3; D is unclear. Germline V lookup: CDR1 MNHNS, CDR2 SASEGT. V gave up 3 bases and J gave up 0 bases, with 9 bases separating them. This CDR3 comprises 15 residues.